The T cell receptor (beta chain) described here comes from a study of T cells in Graves' hyperthyroidism and ophthalmopathy. Regarding the study as a whole: Most clonotypes expanded in the thyroid (above 0.001) were also present in blood. Ophthalmopathy prediction by the model preceded onset by a median about 6 months. In simple terms, a model built on 13 V-J features told ophthalmopathy apart from stable hyperthyroidism.

Diagnoses were made from clinical symptoms, serum measures (thyroxine and TRAb), thyroid ultrasound and orbital computed tomography. Concerning this clonotype: Antigen: not known.

Amplification of TCR beta CDR3 regions used RNA as the template. Using the HTBI primer set, a first-round RT-PCR was run on the TCR CDR3. TCRdb used MiXCR to reprocess the multiplex PCR reads, holding one entry per CDR3 protein. The sample has about 130,000 distinct CDR3 sequences; less than 25% are singletons. Germline trimming cut 1 base from V and 4 bases from J; bases unmatched to any gene: 6. Germline V gene sequence: CDR1 LNHDA, CDR2 SQIVND (reference sequence). This CDR3 comprises 16 residues. Sequenced sample: blood. This TCR was recovered from a woman between 50 and 59 years old with Graves' hyperthyroidism that later progressed to Graves' ophthalmopathy. The rearrangement uses TRBV19 and TRBJ1-5; TRBD1 aligns across 8 bases. The CDR3 is CASSIGQGRLNQPQHF. CDR3 DNA sequence: TGTGCCAGTAGTATAGGACAGGGGCGGTTAAATCAGCCCCAGCATTTT. The full variable domain, rest sourced from reference TRBV19 and TRBJ1-5, is DGGITQSPKYLFRKEGQNVTLSCEQNLNHDAMYWYRQDPGQGLRLIYYSQIVNDFQKGDIAEGYSVSREKKESFPLTVTSAQKNPTAFYLCASSIGQGRLNQPQHFGDGTRLSIL.